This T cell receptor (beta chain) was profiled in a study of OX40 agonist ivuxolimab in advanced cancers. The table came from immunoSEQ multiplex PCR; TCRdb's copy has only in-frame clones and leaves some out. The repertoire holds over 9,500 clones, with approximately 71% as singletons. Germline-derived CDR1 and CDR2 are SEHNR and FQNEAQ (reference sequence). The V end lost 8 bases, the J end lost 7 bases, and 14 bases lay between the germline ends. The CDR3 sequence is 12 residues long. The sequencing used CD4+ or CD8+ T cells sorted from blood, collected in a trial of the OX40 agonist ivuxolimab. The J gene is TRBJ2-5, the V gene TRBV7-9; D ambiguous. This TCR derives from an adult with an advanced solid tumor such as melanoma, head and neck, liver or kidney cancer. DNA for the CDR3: TGTGCCAGCGCCGGTCTGGAAGGGACCCAGTACTTC. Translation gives CASAGLEGTQYF.